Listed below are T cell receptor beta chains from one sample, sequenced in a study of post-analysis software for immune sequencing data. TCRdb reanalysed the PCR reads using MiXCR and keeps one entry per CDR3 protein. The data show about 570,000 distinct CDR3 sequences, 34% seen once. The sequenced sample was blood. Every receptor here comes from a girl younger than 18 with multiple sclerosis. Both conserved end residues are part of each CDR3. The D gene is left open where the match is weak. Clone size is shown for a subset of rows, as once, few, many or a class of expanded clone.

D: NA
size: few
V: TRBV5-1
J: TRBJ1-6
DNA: TGCGCCAGCAGCTCGGGACTGAGGCCGAGCTCCTATAATTCACCCCTCCACTTT
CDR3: CASSSGLRPSSYNSPLHF

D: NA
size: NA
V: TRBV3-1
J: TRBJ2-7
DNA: TGTGCCAGCAGCCAGGCTGACCGAGGAGGGGGCTTCGACGAGCAGTACTTC
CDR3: CASSQADRGGGFDEQYF

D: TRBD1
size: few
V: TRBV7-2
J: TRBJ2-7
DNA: TGTGCCAGCAGCTATGCCGGGACAGGGAGCTCCTACGAGCAGTACTTC
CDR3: CASSYAGTGSSYEQYF

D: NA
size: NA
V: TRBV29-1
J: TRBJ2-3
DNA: TGCAGCGTTGCTGGGCGGTCGACAGATACGCAGTATTTT
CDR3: CSVAGRSTDTQYF

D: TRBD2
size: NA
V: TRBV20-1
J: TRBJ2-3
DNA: TGCAGTGCTAGGCGTCCACTAGCGGGAGATAAAACAGATACGCAGTATTTT
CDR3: CSARRPLAGDKTDTQYF

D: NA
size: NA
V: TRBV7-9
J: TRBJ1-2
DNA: TGTGCCAGCAGCGCGGCAGGGTTAGACTATGGCTACACCTTC
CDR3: CASSAAGLDYGYTF

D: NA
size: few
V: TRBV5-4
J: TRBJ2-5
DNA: TGTGCCAGCAGCCTACCGGGACTGGAAGAGACCCAGTACTTC
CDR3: CASSLPGLEETQYF

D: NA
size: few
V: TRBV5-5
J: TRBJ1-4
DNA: TGTGCCAGCAGCGACCCGTTAGGGGGGGCCGTTGAAAAACTGTTTTTT
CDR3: CASSDPLGGAVEKLFF

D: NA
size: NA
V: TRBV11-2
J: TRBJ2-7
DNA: TGTGCCAGCAGCACGAGGGGATCGGCGCGTCTCGAGCAGTACTTC
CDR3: CASSTRGSARLEQYF

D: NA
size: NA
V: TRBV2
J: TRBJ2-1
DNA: TGTGCCAGCAGTGAAGCGCGTGACTACAATGAGCAGTTCTTC
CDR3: CASSEARDYNEQFF

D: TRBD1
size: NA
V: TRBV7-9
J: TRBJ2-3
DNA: TGTGCCAGCAGCTTAGTTCCGGGACAGCTCACCACAGATACGCAGTATTTT
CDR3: CASSLVPGQLTTDTQYF

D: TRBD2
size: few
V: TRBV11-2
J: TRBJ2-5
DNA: TGTGCCAGCAGCTCGACTAGCGGGGGGGCCGAGACCCAGTACTTC
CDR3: CASSSTSGGAETQYF

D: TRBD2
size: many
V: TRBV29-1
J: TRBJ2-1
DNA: TGCAGCGCCCGCCTAGCGGGGGGTGGGGAGCAGTTCTTC
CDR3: CSARLAGGGEQFF

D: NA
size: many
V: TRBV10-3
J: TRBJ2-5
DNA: TGTGCCATCAGGGCGAGGGGGGCGGAGACCCAGTACTTC
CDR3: CAIRARGAETQYF

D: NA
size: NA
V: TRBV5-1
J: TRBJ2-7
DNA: TGCGCCAGCAGCTTGGCCCAGGGGCGGGCGCGGGAGCAGTACTTC
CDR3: CASSLAQGRAREQYF

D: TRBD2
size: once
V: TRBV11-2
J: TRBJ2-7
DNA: TGTGCCAGCAGCAGTAGGCTGCTCACCGGGACTAGCTCCTACAATGAGCAGTACTTC
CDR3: CASSSRLLTGTSSYNEQYF

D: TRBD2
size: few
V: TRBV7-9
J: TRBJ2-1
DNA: TGTGCCAGCAGCAGACTCGGGACTAGCGTGTACAATGAGCAGTTCTTC
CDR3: CASSRLGTSVYNEQFF

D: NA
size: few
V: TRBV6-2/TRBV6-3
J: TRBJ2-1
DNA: TGTGCCAGCAGTTACTCGTCACATGAGCAGTTCTTC
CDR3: CASSYSSHEQFF

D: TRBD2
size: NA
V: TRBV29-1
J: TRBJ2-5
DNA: TGCAGCGTCCCCGGACTAGCGGGGATGGGAGAGACCCAGTACTTC
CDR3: CSVPGLAGMGETQYF

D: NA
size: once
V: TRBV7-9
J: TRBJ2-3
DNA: TGTGCCAGCAGCCTCTCCTCGGTGGAGTCAGATACGCAGTATTTT
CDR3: CASSLSSVESDTQYF

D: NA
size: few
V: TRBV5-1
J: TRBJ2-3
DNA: TGCGCCAGCAGCTTGGAGCCTAGCATAGGCACAGATACGCAGTATTTT
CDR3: CASSLEPSIGTDTQYF

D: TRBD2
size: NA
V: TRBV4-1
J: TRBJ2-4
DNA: TGCGCCAGCAGCCAAGGAGGGGCTAGCGGCACGAAAAACATTCAGTACTTC
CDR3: CASSQGGASGTKNIQYF

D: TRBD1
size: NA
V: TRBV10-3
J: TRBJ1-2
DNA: TGTGCCATCAGGACGGGACAGGGTCCGGGTGGCTACACCTTC
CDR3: CAIRTGQGPGGYTF

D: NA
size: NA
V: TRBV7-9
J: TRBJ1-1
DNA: TGTGCCAGCAGCTTCGACGGACAAGCTTTCTTT
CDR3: CASSFDGQAFF

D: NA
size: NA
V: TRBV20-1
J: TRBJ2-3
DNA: TGCAGTGCTAGCACGACCCTCACAGATACGCAGTATTTT
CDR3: CSASTTLTDTQYF

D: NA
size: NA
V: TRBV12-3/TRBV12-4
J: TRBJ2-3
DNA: TGTGCCAGCAGCGGGGCGAACCCGAACACAGATACGCAGTATTTT
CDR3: CASSGANPNTDTQYF

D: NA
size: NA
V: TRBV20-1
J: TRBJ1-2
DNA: TGCAGTGCTAGCTTAGGGGGTGGGGGCTACACCTTC
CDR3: CSASLGGGGYTF

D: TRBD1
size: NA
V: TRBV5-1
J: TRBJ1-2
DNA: TGCGCCAGCAGCTTCGATCTGGGGGACAGAACGAACTATGGCTACACCTTC
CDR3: CASSFDLGDRTNYGYTF

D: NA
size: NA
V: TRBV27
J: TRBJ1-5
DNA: TGTGCCAGCTCCCACGAACAGGGTGCCAATCAGCCCCAGCATTTT
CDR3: CASSHEQGANQPQHF

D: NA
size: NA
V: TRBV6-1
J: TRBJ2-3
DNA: TGTGCCAGCAGGAGGGACATTCAAAGCACAGATACGCAGTATTTT
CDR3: CASRRDIQSTDTQYF

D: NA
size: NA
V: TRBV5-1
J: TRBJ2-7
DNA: TGCGCCAGCAGCTTGACCGGGACACAGACCTACGAGCAGTACTTC
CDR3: CASSLTGTQTYEQYF

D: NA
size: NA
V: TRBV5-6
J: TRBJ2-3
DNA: TGTGCCAGCAGCCCCGAGACGGGCGCTGGATGGGATACGCAGTATTTT
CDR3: CASSPETGAGWDTQYF

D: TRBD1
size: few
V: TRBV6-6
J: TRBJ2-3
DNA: TGTGCCAGCAGTTACGGGACAGAGGCAGATACGCAGTATTTT
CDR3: CASSYGTEADTQYF

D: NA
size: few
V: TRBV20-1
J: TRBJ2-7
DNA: TGCAGTGCTAGAGACGACACATCGGGGTACTTC
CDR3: CSARDDTSGYF

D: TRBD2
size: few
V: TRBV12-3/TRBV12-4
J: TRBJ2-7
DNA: TGTGCCAGCAGCTCGGCAGCGGGGATCCTCTACGAGCAGTACTTC
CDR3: CASSSAAGILYEQYF

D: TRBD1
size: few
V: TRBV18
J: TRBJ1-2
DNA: TGTGCCAGCTCACCGGCCAGGGGGGACTATGGCTACACCTTC
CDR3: CASSPARGDYGYTF

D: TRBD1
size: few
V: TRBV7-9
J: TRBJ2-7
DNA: TGTGCCAGCAGCCCTTTAAGGGGGCCCTACGAGCAGTACTTC
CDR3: CASSPLRGPYEQYF

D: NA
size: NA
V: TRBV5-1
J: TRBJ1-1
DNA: TGCGCCAGCAGCTTGGACCCAGGGCTCAACACTGAAGCTTTCTTT
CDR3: CASSLDPGLNTEAFF